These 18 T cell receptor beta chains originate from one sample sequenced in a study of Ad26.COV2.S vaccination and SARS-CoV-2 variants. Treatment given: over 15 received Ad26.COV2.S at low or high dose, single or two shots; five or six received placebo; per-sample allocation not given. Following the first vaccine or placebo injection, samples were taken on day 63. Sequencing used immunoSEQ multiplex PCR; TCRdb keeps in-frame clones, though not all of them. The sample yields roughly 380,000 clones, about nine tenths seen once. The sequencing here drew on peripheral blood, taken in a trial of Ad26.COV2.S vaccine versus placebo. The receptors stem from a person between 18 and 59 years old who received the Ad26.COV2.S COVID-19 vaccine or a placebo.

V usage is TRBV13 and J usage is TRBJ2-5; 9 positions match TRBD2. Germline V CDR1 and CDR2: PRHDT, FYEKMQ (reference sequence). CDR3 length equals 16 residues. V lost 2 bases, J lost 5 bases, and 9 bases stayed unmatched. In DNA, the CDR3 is TGTGCCAGCAGCTTAATTGGTAGCGGGGGCGGGGAGACCCAGTACTTC. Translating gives CASSLIGSGGGETQYF.

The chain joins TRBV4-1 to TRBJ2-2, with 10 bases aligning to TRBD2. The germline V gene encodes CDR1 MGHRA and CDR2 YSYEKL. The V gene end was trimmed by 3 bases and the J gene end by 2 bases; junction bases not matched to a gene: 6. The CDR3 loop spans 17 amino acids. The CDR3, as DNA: TGCGCCAGCAGCCACTATACTAGCGGGGTAAACACCGGGGAGCTGTTTTTT. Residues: CASSHYTSGVNTGELFF.

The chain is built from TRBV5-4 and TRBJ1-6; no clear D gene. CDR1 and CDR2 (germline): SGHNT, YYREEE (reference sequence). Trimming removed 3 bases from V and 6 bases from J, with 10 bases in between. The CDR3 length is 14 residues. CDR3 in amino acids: CASSSDASNSPLHF. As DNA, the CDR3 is TGTGCCAGCAGCTCCGACGCGTCTAATTCACCCCTCCACTTT.

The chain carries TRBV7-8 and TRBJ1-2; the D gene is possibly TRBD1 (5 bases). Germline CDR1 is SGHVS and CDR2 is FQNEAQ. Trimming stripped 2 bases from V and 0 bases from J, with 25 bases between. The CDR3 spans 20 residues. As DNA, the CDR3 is TGTGCCAGCAGCTTATTACCCCCCGGGGCAGCGGGCCCCACTAACTATGGCTACACCTTC. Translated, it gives CASSLLPPGAAGPTNYGYTF.

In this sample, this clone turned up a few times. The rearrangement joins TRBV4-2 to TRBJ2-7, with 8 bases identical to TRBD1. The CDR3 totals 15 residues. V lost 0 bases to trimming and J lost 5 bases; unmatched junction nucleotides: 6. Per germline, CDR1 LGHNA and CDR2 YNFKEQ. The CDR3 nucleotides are TGTGCCAGCAGCCAAGATGGACAGGGTACTAACGAGCAGTACTTC. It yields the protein CASSQDGQGTNEQYF.

The CDR3 loop reads CASSAGGGAFF. CDR3 sequence (DNA): TGTGCCAGCAGCGCCGGGGGTGGGGCTTTCTTT. J is TRBJ1-1 and V is TRBV9, with D perhaps matching TRBD1 (5 bases). V was shortened by 3 bases and J by 11 bases, with 11 bases between the two germline ends. Looked up from germline, CDR1 is SGDLS and CDR2 is YYNGEE. This CDR3 region has 11 residues.

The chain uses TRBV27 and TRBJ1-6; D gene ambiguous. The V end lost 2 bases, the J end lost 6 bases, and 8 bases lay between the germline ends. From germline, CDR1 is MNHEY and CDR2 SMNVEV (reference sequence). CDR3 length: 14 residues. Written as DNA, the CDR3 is TGTGCCAGCAGTTTAATGGCAGTTAATTCACCCCTCCACTTT. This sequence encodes CASSLMAVNSPLHF.

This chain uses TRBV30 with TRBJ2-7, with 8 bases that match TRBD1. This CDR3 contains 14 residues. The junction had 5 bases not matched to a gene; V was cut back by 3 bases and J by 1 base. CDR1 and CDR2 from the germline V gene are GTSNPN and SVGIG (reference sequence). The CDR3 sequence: CAWRQDRASYEQYF. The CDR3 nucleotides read TGTGCCTGGAGGCAGGACAGGGCTTCCTACGAGCAGTACTTC.

The CDR3, as DNA: TGTGCCTGGAATTTGGGGGAGGCTAATGAAAAACTGTTTTTT. Protein: CAWNLGEANEKLFF. J is TRBJ1-4 and V is TRBV30; TRBD1 is a possible D gene (5 bases). The ends were cut back, 4 bases at V and 3 bases at J, with 12 bases in the middle. The germline CDR1 and CDR2 sequences are GTSNPN and SVGIG (reference sequence). The CDR3 is 14 amino acids.

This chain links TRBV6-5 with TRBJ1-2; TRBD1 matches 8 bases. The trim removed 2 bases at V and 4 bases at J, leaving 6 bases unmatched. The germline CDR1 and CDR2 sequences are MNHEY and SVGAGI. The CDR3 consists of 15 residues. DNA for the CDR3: TGTGCCAGCAGTTACGAATGGACAGGGACCTATGGCTACACCTTC. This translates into CASSYEWTGTYGYTF.

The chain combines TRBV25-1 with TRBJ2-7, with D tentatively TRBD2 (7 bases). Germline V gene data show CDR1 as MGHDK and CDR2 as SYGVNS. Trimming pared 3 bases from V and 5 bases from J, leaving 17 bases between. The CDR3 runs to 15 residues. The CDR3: CASSDVRGALHEQYF. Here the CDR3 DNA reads TGTGCCAGCAGTGACGTTCGGGGGGCTCTCCACGAGCAGTACTTC.

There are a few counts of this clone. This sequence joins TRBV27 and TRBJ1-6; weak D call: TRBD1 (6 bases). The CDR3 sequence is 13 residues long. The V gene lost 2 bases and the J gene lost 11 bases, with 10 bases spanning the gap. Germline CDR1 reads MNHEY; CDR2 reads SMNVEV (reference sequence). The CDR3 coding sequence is TGTGCCAGCAGTTTACAGGGGAGGACACCCCTCCACTTT. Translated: CASSLQGRTPLHF.

CDR3 in amino acids: CASSEYQIGSGNTIYF. CDR3 nucleotides: TGTGCCAGCAGTGAATATCAGATCGGCTCTGGAAACACCATATATTTT. The chain has TRBV25-1 and TRBJ1-3, with no clear D. V was clipped by 0 bases and J by 0 bases, with 9 bases between them. Germline V gene lookup returns CDR1 MGHDK and CDR2 SYGVNS. CDR3 length: 16 residues.

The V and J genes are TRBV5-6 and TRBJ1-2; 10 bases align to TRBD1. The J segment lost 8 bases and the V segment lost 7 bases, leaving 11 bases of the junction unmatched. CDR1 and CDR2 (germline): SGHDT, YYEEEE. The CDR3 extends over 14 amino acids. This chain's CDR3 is CASAFGTGAQGYTF. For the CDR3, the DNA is TGTGCCAGCGCTTTCGGGACAGGGGCTCAGGGCTACACCTTC. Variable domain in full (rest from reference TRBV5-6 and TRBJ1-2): DAGVTQSPTHLIKTRGQQVTLRCSPKSGHDTVSWYQQALGQGPQFIFQYYEEEERQRGNFPDRFSGHQFPNYSSELNVNALLLGDSALYLCASAFGTGAQGYTFGSGTRLTVV.

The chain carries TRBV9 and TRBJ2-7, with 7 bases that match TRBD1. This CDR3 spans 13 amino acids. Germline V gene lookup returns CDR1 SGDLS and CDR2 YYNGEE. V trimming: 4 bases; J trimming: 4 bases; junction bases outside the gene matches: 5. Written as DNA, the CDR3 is TGTGCCAGCAGCTCAACAGGGGAATACGAGCAGTACTTC. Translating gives CASSSTGEYEQYF.

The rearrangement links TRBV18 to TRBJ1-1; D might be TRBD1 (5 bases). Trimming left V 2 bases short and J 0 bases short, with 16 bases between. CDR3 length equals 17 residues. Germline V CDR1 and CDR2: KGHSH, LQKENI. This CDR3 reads CASSPEFGTEMNTEAFF. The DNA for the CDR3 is TGTGCCAGCTCACCAGAGTTCGGGACGGAAATGAACACTGAAGCTTTCTTT.

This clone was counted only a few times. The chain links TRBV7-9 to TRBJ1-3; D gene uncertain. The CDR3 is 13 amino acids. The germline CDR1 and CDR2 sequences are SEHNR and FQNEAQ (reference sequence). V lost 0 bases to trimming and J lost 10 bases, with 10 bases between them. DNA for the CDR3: TGTGCCAGCAGCTTAGCCCAAGCGAGGACCATATATTTT. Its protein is CASSLAQARTIYF.

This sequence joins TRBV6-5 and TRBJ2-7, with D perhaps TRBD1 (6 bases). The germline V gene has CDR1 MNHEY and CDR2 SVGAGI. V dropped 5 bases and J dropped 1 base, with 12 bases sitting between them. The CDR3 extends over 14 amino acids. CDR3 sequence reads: CASSPRTVSYEQYF. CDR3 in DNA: TGTGCCAGCAGTCCGCGGACAGTTTCCTACGAGCAGTACTTC.